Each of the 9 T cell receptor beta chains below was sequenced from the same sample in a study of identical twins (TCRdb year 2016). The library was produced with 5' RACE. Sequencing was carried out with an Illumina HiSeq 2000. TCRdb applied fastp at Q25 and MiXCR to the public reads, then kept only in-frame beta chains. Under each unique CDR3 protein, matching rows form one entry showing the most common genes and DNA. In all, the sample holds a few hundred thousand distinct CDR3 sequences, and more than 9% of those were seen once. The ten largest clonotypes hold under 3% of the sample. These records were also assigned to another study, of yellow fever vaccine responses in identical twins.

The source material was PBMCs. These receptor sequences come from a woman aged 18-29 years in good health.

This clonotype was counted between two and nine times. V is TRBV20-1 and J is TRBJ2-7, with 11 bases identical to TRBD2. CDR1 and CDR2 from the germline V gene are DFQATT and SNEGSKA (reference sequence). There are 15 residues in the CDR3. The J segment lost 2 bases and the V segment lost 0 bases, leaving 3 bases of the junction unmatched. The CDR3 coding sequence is TGCAGTGCTAGAGACCGACTAGCGGGAACCTACGAGCAGTACTTC. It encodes CSARDRLAGTYEQYF.

In nucleotides, the CDR3 is TGTGCCAGCAGTTTCGCTAGCGGGAGTGCCTACAATGAGCAGTTCTTC. Encoded protein: CASSFASGSAYNEQFF. The chain combines TRBV12-3 or TRBV12-4 with TRBJ2-1; 10 positions match TRBD2. The CDR3 consists of 16 residues. J lost 2 bases, V lost 3 bases, and 4 bases had no gene match.

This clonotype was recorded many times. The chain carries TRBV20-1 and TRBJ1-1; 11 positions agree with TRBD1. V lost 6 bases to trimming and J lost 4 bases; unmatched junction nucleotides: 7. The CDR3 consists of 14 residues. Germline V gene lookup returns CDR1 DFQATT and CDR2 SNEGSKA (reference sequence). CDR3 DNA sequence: TGCAGTGCAGCACCGGGACAGGGGGGCACTGAAGCTTTCTTT. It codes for CSAAPGQGGTEAFF.

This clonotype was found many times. Here the CDR3 reads CASSPPVGGGLAFF. The CDR3, as DNA: TGTGCCAGCAGCCCCCCAGTGGGTGGGGGCCTAGCTTTCTTT. The chain joins TRBV6-1 to TRBJ1-1, with D possibly matching TRBD1 (6 bases). Germline V CDR1 and CDR2: MNHNS, SASEGT. The CDR3 covers 14 residues. V was trimmed by 6 bases and J by 10 bases, leaving 21 bases between them.

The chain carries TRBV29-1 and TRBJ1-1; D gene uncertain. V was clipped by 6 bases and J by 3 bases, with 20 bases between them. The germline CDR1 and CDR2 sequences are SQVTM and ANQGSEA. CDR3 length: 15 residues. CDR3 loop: CSVRVRMELDTEAFF. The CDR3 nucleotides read TGCAGCGTGAGGGTCCGGATGGAGCTTGACACTGAAGCTTTCTTT.

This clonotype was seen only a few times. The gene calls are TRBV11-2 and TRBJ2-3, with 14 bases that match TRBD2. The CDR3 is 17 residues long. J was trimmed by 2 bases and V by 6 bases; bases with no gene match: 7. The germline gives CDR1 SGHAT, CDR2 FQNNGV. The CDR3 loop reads CASSYGLAGGYTDTQYF. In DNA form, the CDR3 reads TGTGCCAGCAGTTACGGACTAGCGGGGGGCTACACAGATACGCAGTATTTT.

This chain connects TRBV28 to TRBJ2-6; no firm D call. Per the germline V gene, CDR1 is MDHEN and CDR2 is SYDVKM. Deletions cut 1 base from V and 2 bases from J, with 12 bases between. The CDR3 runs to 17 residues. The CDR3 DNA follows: TGTGCCAGCAGTTTATATGCGGCAGCAACTGGGGCCAACGTCCTGACTTTC. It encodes CASSLYAAATGANVLTF.

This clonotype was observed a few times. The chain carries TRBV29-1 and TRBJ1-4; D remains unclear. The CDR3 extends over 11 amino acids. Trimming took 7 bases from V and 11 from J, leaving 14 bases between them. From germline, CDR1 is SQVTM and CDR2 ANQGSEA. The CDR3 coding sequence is TGCAGCGCCTACCTCGGTAGGAAACTGTTTTTT. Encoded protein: CSAYLGRKLFF.

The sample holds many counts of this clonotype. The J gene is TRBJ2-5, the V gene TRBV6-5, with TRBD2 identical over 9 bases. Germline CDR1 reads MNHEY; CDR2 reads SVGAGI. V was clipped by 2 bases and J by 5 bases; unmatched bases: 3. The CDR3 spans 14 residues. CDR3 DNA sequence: TGTGCCAGCAGTTACGGACTAGCGAGGGAGACCCAGTACTTC. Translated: CASSYGLARETQYF.